The T cell receptor (beta chain) under discussion was sequenced for a study of cytomegalovirus exposure and HLA in healthy donors. Study-level findings and limits: As was reported, the classifier diagnosed cytomegalovirus status with high specificity and sensitivity. Later on, an analysis found that several of the most significant clusters appeared to be linked to common viral pathogens, which included parvovirus B19. A highly shared variant cluster was judged a likely technical artifact.

PCR involved 60 Vbeta and 13 Jbeta primers. The protocol was immunoSEQ multiplex PCR, while the TCRdb copy is restricted to in-frame clones and leaves out a portion. The sample includes roughly 140,000 clones, around three quarters of them seen just once. The CDR3 consists of 15 residues. Trimming left V 1 base short and J 2 bases short, with 11 bases between. CDR1 and CDR2 from the germline V gene are SGHVS and FNYEAQ. As regards this clone: Its specificity is unknown.

The TCR was taken from a man aged 40-49 years in good health and CMV-seronegative. The V and J genes are TRBV7-6 and TRBJ1-2; D unresolved. Sample: PBMCs. The CDR3 region has the DNA TGTGCCAGCAGCTTAGAGGGAGCTGGGAACTATGGCTACACCTTC. It yields the protein CASSLEGAGNYGYTF. The complete variable domain, with remaining parts taken from reference TRBV7-6 and TRBJ1-2, reads GAGVSQSPRYKVTKRGQDVALRCDPISGHVSLYWYRQALGQGPEFLTYFNYEAQQDKSGLPNDRFSAERPEGSISTLTIQRTEQRDSAMYRCASSLEGAGNYGYTFGSGTRLTVV.